This T cell receptor (beta chain) stems from a study of blood T cell repertoires in COVID-19. Participants were placed into cohorts based on the clinical history they reported. TCRdb's copy holds only in-frame clones and misses some; the assay was immunoSEQ multiplex PCR. This sample carries more than 200,000 clones, about 88% of them seen once, and the ten largest clones take about 1.5%. This CDR3 has 13 amino acids. Looked up from germline, CDR1 is LGHDT and CDR2 is YNNKEL (reference sequence). Between the trimmed V and J ends, which lost 1 base and 4 bases, there was a span of 7 bases. The origin of this receptor is a woman aged 45-59 years who had recovered from COVID-19. The chain employs TRBV3-1 (or the pseudogene TRBV3-2) and TRBJ1-2; no definite D call. Sequencing was carried out using PBMCs or T cells enriched from blood (not recorded which). The CDR3 loop is CASSQGRIYGYTF. The DNA of the CDR3 is TGTGCCAGCAGCCAAGGGCGGATCTATGGCTACACCTTC.